A single sample is the source of the 5 T cell receptor beta chains below, sequenced in a study of blood T cells in healthy people across ages. Using a J-beta primer mix together with a sample-barcoded 5' primer, a second PCR was run for roughly 6 to 12 cycles. TCRdb re-called the 5' RACE reads with MiXCR, one entry per CDR3 protein. The profile shows roughly 900,000 distinct CDR3 sequences, around 26% of them singletons. The material sequenced was blood. Receptors were obtained from a woman of 80 years or more in good health.

In this sample, this clonotype turned up many times. V and J are TRBV29-1 and TRBJ2-3; D not resolved. Germline CDR1 SQVTM, CDR2 ANQGSEA. CDR3 length: 13 amino acids. Trimming removed 4 bases from V and 4 bases from J, with 12 bases in between. The CDR3 bases are TGCAGCGTTGGGTCTGGGAACGCAGATACGCAGTATTTT. Residues: CSVGSGNADTQYF.

The V and J genes are TRBV12-3 or TRBV12-4 and TRBJ2-2, with D perhaps matching TRBD2 (5 bases). Trimming pared 1 base from V and 6 bases from J, leaving 9 bases between. This CDR3 comprises 14 residues. CDR3 nucleotide sequence: TGTGCCAGCAGTTTAGTAGGCGGGCCCGGGGAGCTGTTTTTT. Its protein product is CASSLVGGPGELFF.

V usage is TRBV20-1 and J usage is TRBJ2-1, with 11 nucleotides matching TRBD1. TRBJ2-7 explains the end of the DNA better; the J call may be wrong. The CDR3 totals 15 residues. Germline CDR1 is DFQATT and CDR2 is SNEGSKA (reference sequence). The DNA of the CDR3 is TGCAGTGCTAGAGCAGGACAGGGGGCTGGCAATGAGCAGTACTTC. This sequence encodes CSARAGQGAGNEQYF.

This rearrangement joins TRBV11-2 to TRBJ2-3; 7 positions match TRBD1. V dropped 0 bases and J dropped 14; count of bases not matched to a gene: 8. Germline V gene data show CDR1 as SGHAT and CDR2 as FQNNGV. The CDR3 extends over 13 amino acids. The CDR3 sequence: CASSLDRQGDPYF. The CDR3 bases are TGTGCCAGCAGCTTAGATCGACAGGGCGATCCGTATTTT.

CDR3 DNA: TGTGCCAGCAGCCCGAAAAAGACAGAAGCGTGGACCGGGGAGCTGTTTTTT. This gives the protein CASSPKKTEAWTGELFF. The J gene is TRBJ2-2, the V gene TRBV6-2 or TRBV6-3; tentatively, D is TRBD1 (5 bases). Germline CDR1 and CDR2: MNHEY and SVGEGT. The CDR3 is 17 amino acids. The ends were cut back, 6 bases at V and 5 bases at J, with 22 bases in the middle.